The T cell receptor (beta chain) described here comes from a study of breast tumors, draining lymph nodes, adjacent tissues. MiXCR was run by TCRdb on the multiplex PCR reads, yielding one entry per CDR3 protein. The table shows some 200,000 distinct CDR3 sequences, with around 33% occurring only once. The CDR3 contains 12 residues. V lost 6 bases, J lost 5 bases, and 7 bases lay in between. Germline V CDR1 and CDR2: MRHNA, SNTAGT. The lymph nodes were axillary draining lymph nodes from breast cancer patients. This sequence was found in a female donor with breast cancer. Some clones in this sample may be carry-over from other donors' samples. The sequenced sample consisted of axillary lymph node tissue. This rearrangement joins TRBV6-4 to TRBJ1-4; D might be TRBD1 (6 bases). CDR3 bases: TGTGCCAGCAGGACAGGCAATGAAAAACTGTTTTTT. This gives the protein CASRTGNEKLFF.